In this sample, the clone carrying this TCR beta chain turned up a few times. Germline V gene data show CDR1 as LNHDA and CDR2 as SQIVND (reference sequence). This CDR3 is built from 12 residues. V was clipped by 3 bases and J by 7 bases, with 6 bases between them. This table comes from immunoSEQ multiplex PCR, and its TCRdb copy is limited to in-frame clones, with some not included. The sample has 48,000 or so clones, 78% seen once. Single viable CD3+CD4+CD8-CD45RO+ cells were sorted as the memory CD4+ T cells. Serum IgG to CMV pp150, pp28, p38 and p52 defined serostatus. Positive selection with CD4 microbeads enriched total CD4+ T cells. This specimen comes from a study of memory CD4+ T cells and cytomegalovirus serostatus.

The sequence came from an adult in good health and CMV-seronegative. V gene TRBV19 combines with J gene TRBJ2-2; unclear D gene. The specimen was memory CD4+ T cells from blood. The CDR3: CASSILSGELFF. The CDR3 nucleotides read TGTGCCAGTAGTATCTTGAGCGGGGAGCTGTTTTTT.